What follows describes a single TCR beta chain. The V end was cut by 1 base, the J end by 4 bases, with 8 bases between. The CDR3 is made up of 14 amino acids. Germline loops: CDR1 LGHNA, CDR2 YNFKEQ. The sample belongs to a study of technical replicates of blood from a handful of donors. Libraries were prepared by immunoSEQ multiplex PCR; TCRdb keeps only in-frame clonotypes and omits some of them. The top ten clones hold 0.21% of a sample with under 80,000 clones, around 97% of them seen once. The sample was T cells isolated from PBMCs. This sequence joins TRBV4-2 and TRBJ1-5; D remains ambiguous. This receptor was identified in a human donor in good health. CDR3 DNA: TGTGCCAGCAGCCAAGGGACTATGAATCAGCCCCAGCATTTT. Its translation is CASSQGTMNQPQHF.